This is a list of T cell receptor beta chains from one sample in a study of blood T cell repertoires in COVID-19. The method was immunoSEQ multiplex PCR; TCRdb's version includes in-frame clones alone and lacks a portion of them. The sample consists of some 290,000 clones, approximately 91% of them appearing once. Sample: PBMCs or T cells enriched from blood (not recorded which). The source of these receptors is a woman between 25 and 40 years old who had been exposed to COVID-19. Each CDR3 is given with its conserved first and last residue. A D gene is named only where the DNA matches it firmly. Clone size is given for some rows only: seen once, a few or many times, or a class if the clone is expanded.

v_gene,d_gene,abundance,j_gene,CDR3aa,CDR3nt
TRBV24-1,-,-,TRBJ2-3,CATSDRSQDTQYF,TGTGCCACCAGTGATAGAAGTCAGGATACGCAGTATTTT
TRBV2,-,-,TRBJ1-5,CASTRDTQPQHF,TGTGCCAGCACCAGGGATACTCAGCCCCAGCATTTT
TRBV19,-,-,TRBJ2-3,CASSPYVTSTDTQYF,TGTGCCAGTAGCCCTTATGTGACTAGCACAGATACGCAGTATTTT
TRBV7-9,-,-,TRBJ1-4,CASSLVPGAGDNEKLFF,TGTGCCAGCAGCTTAGTGCCAGGGGCAGGGGATAATGAAAAACTGTTTTTT
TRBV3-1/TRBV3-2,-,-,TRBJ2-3,CASSQDLAFVGADTQYF,TGTGCCAGCAGCCAAGATCTAGCCTTTGTAGGAGCAGATACGCAGTATTTT
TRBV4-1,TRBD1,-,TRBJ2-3,CASSQVQGKWTDTQYF,TGCGCCAGCAGCCAAGTACAGGGGAAGTGGACAGATACGCAGTATTTT
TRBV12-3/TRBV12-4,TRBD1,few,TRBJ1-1,CASSSTGGTEAFF,TGTGCCAGCAGTTCGACAGGGGGCACTGAAGCTTTCTTT
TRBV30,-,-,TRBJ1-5,CAHRGNQPQHF,TGTGCCCACAGGGGCAATCAGCCCCAGCATTTT
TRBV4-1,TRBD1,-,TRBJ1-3,CASSTRQGDGNTIYF,TGCGCCAGCAGCACCAGACAGGGGGATGGAAACACCATATATTTT
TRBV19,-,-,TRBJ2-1,CASSRSATNMYNEQFF,TGTGCCAGTAGCAGGTCGGCGACTAATATGTACAATGAGCAGTTCTTC
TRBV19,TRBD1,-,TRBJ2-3,CASSSSGTGVWADTQYF,TGTGCCAGTAGTTCCTCCGGGACAGGGGTGTGGGCAGATACGCAGTATTTT
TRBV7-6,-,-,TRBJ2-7,CASSFGVLDEQYF,TGTGCCAGCAGCTTCGGGGTCTTGGACGAGCAGTACTTC
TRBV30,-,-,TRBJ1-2,CAWSVRVYGYTF,TGTGCCTGGAGTGTACGGGTCTATGGCTACACCTTC
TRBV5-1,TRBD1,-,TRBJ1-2,CASSLGQGAYYGYTF,TGCGCCAGCAGCTTAGGACAGGGGGCGTACTATGGCTACACCTTC
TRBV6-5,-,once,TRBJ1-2,CASSYSGGANYGYTF,TGTGCCAGCAGTTACTCGGGCGGGGCGAACTATGGCTACACCTTC
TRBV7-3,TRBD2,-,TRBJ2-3,CASSAFSGGTQYF,TGTGCCAGCAGCGCCTTTAGCGGGGGAACGCAGTATTTT
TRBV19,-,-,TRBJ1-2,CASSKERGRGNYGYTF,TGTGCCAGTAGCAAGGAGCGGGGGCGCGGAAACTATGGCTACACCTTC
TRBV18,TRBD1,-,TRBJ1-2,CASSPKDRGVNGYTF,TGTGCCAGCTCACCAAAAGACAGGGGCGTAAATGGCTACACCTTC
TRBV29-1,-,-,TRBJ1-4,CSVDGGRGLFF,TGCAGCGTTGATGGTGGCCGTGGACTGTTTTTT
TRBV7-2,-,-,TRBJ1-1,CASSLAGTREAFF,TGTGCCAGCAGCTTAGCGGGGACAAGAGAAGCTTTCTTT
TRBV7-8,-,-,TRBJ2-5,CASSLALVGGRYQETQYF,TGTGCCAGCAGCTTAGCCTTAGTGGGGGGTCGGTACCAAGAGACCCAGTACTTC
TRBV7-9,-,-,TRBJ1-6,CASTPIEVSLHF,TGTGCCAGCACCCCGATTGAGGTGTCCCTCCACTTT
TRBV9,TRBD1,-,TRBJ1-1,CASSVEAGGYVEAFF,TGTGCCAGCAGCGTAGAGGCAGGGGGCTATGTTGAAGCTTTCTTT
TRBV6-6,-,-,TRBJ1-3,CASSYASSGNTIYF,TGTGCCAGCAGTTACGCGAGCTCTGGAAACACCATATATTTT